Each of the 32 T cell receptor beta chains below was sequenced from the same sample in a study of response to subunit inactivated influenza vaccine. Via MiXCR, TCRdb re-called the RT-PCR reads, giving one row per CDR3 protein. The table includes a few hundred thousand distinct CDR3 sequences, less than 15% detected once. The sample in question was non-naive T cells sorted from PBMCs, obtained around two weeks before vaccination. The origin of the receptors is a man aged 50 to 60 who received an inactivated influenza vaccine.

The chain employs TRBV7-2 and TRBJ2-6, with a tentative D call TRBD1 (6 bases). CDR1 is SGHTA and CDR2 is FQGNSA in the germline V gene. Trimming took off 4 bases at V and 0 bases at J, with 13 bases between the two ends. There are 17 residues in the CDR3. Here the CDR3 reads CASSSRGQSSGANVLTF. For the CDR3, the DNA is TGTGCCAGCAGCTCCCGAGGACAGAGCTCTGGGGCCAACGTCCTGACTTTC. Complete variable domain (other parts from reference TRBV7-2 and TRBJ2-6): GAGVSQSPSNKVTEKGKDVELRCDPISGHTALYWYRQSLGQGLEFLIYFQGNSAPDKSGLPSDRFSAERTGGSVSTLTIQRTQQEDSAVYLCASSSRGQSSGANVLTFGAGSRLTVL.

This clonotype was seen ten or more times. V is TRBV6-5 and J is TRBJ1-5, with 7 bases fitting TRBD1. Looked up from germline, CDR1 is MNHEY and CDR2 is SVGAGI. The trim removed 6 bases at V and 3 bases at J, leaving 5 bases unmatched. The CDR3 runs to 14 residues. CDR3 region: CASRYRGDNQPQHF. CDR3 sequence (DNA): TGTGCCAGCAGATACAGGGGTGACAATCAGCCCCAGCATTTT.

The chain couples TRBV20-1 to TRBJ2-7; D uncertain. The V gene's germline CDR1 is DFQATT and CDR2 SNEGSKA (reference sequence). The CDR3 sequence is 13 residues long. Trimming removed 5 bases at V and 3 bases at J, with 14 bases between. The CDR3 loop reads CSARLAGRYEQYF. DNA of the CDR3: TGCAGTGCTCGACTTGCTGGCCGCTACGAGCAGTACTTC.

There are many counts of this clonotype. The rearrangement links TRBV7-2 to TRBJ1-2; the match to TRBD1 covers 8 bases. This CDR3 comprises 15 residues. J was trimmed by 8 bases and V by 1 base; bases with no gene match: 9. Per germline, CDR1 SGHTA and CDR2 FQGNSA. This CDR3 is CASSLVVQGASGYTF. DNA for the CDR3: TGTGCCAGCAGCTTAGTGGTGCAGGGGGCTTCAGGCTACACCTTC. Filled out from reference TRBV7-2 and TRBJ1-2, the complete variable domain reads GAGVSQSPSNKVTEKGKDVELRCDPISGHTALYWYRQSLGQGLEFLIYFQGNSAPDKSGLPSDRFSAERTGGSVSTLTIQRTQQEDSAVYLCASSLVVQGASGYTFGSGTRLTVV.

V and J are TRBV6-2 or TRBV6-3 and TRBJ2-2; D might be TRBD1 or TRBD2, each matching 6 bases. The CDR3 consists of 13 residues. Germline-derived CDR1 and CDR2 are MNHEY and SVGEGT. V lost 8 bases, J lost 0 bases, and 7 bases lay in between. The CDR3: CASGGPNTGELFF. The CDR3 DNA reads TGTGCCAGCGGGGGGCCGAACACCGGGGAGCTGTTTTTT.

J is TRBJ2-5 and V is TRBV12-2; the D call TRBD2 from the table was never checked on the DNA. TRBV12-2 is noted as a pseudogene. The CDR3 has 17 residues. CDR3 nucleotides: TGTGCAAGTCGCTTCCCCGGACTAGCGGGGGTAGGAGAGACCCAGTACTTC. Translating it yields CASRFPGLAGVGETQYF.

J is TRBJ2-1 and V is TRBV27; perhaps TRBD1 as D (5 bases). Germline loops: CDR1 MNHEY, CDR2 SMNVEV (reference sequence). Trimming took 5 bases from V and 4 from J, leaving 18 bases between them. CDR3 length: 16 amino acids. The chain's CDR3 is CASSIYPQGSYNEQFF. As DNA, the CDR3 is TGTGCCAGCAGTATCTATCCCCAGGGCTCATACAATGAGCAGTTCTTC.

This sequence joins TRBV30 and TRBJ1-2; 10 positions agree with TRBD1. V gave up 4 bases and J gave up 2 bases; unmatched junction bases: 4. The CDR3 contains 14 residues. Germline V gene lookup returns CDR1 GTSNPN and CDR2 SVGIG (reference sequence). In DNA, the CDR3 is TGTGCCTGGACAATGGACAGGGGGAACTATGGCTACACCTTC. This gives the protein CAWTMDRGNYGYTF.

This clonotype has only a few counts. The chain couples TRBV18 to TRBJ2-1, with a weak D call TRBD1 (7 bases). The length of the CDR3 is 19 residues. Germline lookup yields CDR1 KGHSH and CDR2 LQKENI. The V and J ends lost 3 bases and 0 bases respectively, with 21 bases between them. The CDR3 protein is CASSPFSTRQGGSYNEQFF. For the CDR3, the DNA is TGTGCCAGCTCACCCTTTTCCACCCGGCAGGGGGGCTCCTACAATGAGCAGTTCTTC.

V and J are TRBV20-1 and TRBJ2-1, with D perhaps matching TRBD2 (5 bases). Trimming took 3 bases from V and 6 from J, leaving 12 bases between them. The CDR3 runs to 13 residues. From germline, CDR1 is DFQATT and CDR2 SNEGSKA (reference sequence). The CDR3 nucleotides read TGCAGTGCTAGTAAGTCTAGCTTCAATGAGCAGTTCTTC. The encoded protein is CSASKSSFNEQFF.

This clonotype has at least ten counts. The V and J genes are TRBV27 and TRBJ2-1; a possible D gene is TRBD1 (6 bases). V lost 8 bases, J lost 2 bases, and 19 bases lay in between. The CDR3 is 16 residues long. Germline CDR1 is MNHEY and CDR2 is SMNVEV (reference sequence). The CDR3 reads CASRAYRGGAYNEQFF. CDR3 sequence (DNA): TGTGCCAGCCGGGCGTATCGAGGGGGAGCCTACAATGAGCAGTTCTTC.

This clonotype came up many times. The chain employs TRBV7-2 and TRBJ2-3, with 11 nucleotides matching TRBD2. This CDR3 is 16 amino acids long. With 4 bases clipped from V and 0 bases from J, the junction kept 3 bases outside the gene matches. CDR1 and CDR2 from the germline V gene are SGHTA and FQGNSA. CDR3 coding DNA: TGTGCCAGCAGCTCACGGACTAGCGGGAGCACAGATACGCAGTATTTT. This translates into CASSSRTSGSTDTQYF. Looking up the rest from reference TRBV7-2 and TRBJ2-3 gives the full variable domain: GAGVSQSPSNKVTEKGKDVELRCDPISGHTALYWYRQSLGQGLEFLIYFQGNSAPDKSGLPSDRFSAERTGGSVSTLTIQRTQQEDSAVYLCASSSRTSGSTDTQYFGPGTRLTVL.

This chain uses TRBV20-1 with TRBJ2-7; D is possibly TRBD1 or TRBD2 (5 bases each). The CDR3 is 11 amino acids. Germline assignment: CDR1 DFQATT and CDR2 SNEGSKA (reference sequence). Deletions cut 0 bases from V and 12 bases from J, with 12 bases between. The CDR3 DNA is TGCAGTGCTAGAGACCGGAGGACACTGTACTTC. Its translation: CSARDRRTLYF.

This clonotype was recorded many times. This chain joins TRBV7-2 and TRBJ2-5, with 8 bases matching TRBD2. The CDR3 is made up of 16 amino acids. The ends lost 5 bases at V and 2 bases at J; junction bases unmatched: 10. Germline-derived CDR1 and CDR2 are SGHTA and FQGNSA. CDR3 DNA sequence: TGTGCCAGCAGCGCTCAGCGGGGGAGGTTTCAAGAGACCCAGTACTTC. Translation: CASSAQRGRFQETQYF.

A few counts support this clonotype. This chain joins TRBV5-5 and TRBJ2-1; no clear D gene. The germline V gene has CDR1 SGHKS and CDR2 YYEKEE (reference sequence). The CDR3 has 15 residues. V was cut by 0 bases and J by 7 bases, with 14 bases left in between. As DNA, the CDR3 is TGTGCCAGCAGCTTGGCGGGCCTAGTCTCTAATGAGCAGTTCTTC. Amino acids: CASSLAGLVSNEQFF. Variable domain in full (rest from reference TRBV5-5 and TRBJ2-1): DAGVTQSPTHLIKTRGQQVTLRCSPISGHKSVSWYQQVLGQGPQFIFQYYEKEERGRGNFPDRFSARQFPNYSSELNVNALLLGDSALYLCASSLAGLVSNEQFFGPGTRLTVL.

This clonotype was picked up a small number of times. V gene TRBV20-1 combines with J gene TRBJ2-7; 8 bases fit TRBD1. This CDR3 spans 14 amino acids. With V trimmed by 3 bases and J by 7 bases, 11 bases remained unmatched. Germline values: CDR1 DFQATT, CDR2 SNEGSKA (reference sequence). As DNA, the CDR3 is TGCAGTGCTAGTAACTGGCAGGGGGCGCGAGAGCAGTACTTC. Residues: CSASNWQGAREQYF.

J is TRBJ2-7 and V is TRBV9; 13 nucleotides align to TRBD2. J lost 5 bases, V lost 2 bases, and 1 base had no gene match. The CDR3 is 14 amino acids. CDR1 and CDR2 from the germline V gene are SGDLS and YYNGEE. DNA for the CDR3: TGTGCCAGCAGCGTCGGACTAGCGGGAGACGAGCAGTACTTC. Amino acids: CASSVGLAGDEQYF. The whole variable domain, filled in from reference TRBV9 and TRBJ2-7, reads DSGVTQTPKHLITATGQRVTLRCSPRSGDLSVYWYQQSLDQGLQFLIQYYNGEERAKGNILERFSAQQFPDLHSELNLSSLELGDSALYFCASSVGLAGDEQYFGPGTRLTVT.

This clonotype was seen repeatedly, ten times or more. V and J are TRBV20-1 and TRBJ2-1, with 9 bases fitting TRBD1. The CDR3 is made up of 14 amino acids. Germline assignment: CDR1 DFQATT and CDR2 SNEGSKA (reference sequence). J was trimmed by 10 bases and V by 6 bases; bases with no gene match: 13. The CDR3 loop is CSAHSTGGAGEQFF. The CDR3 DNA reads as TGCAGTGCCCACAGCACAGGGGGCGCGGGGGAGCAGTTCTTC.

Notes on this clonotype: The junction departs from the called germline gene at one end, perhaps through a read error. V is TRBV24-1 and J is TRBJ2-1; the D call may be TRBD1 or TRBD2 (5 bases each). The CDR3 runs to 16 residues. CDR1 and CDR2 (germline): KGHDR, SFDVKD. The CDR3 loop reads CASSDLAGSSYNEQFF. As DNA, the CDR3 is TGTGCCAGCAGTGATTTAGCAGGGAGCTCCTACAATGAGCAGTTCTTC.

There are a few counts of this clonotype. The V gene is TRBV12-3 or TRBV12-4, the J gene TRBJ2-7, with 8 positions matching TRBD1. Trimming took 5 bases from V and 4 from J; bases not matched to a gene: 7. The CDR3 loop spans 14 amino acids. CDR3 sequence (DNA): TGTGCCAGCAGTCCCGGGACAGGAAGATACGAGCAGTACTTC. Protein product: CASSPGTGRYEQYF.

This clonotype turned up a few times. The rearrangement links TRBV13 to TRBJ2-3; 8 bases fit TRBD1. There are 15 residues in the CDR3. V was pared by 5 bases and J by 3 bases, with 7 bases of the junction left unmatched. Germline V gene data show CDR1 as PRHDT and CDR2 as FYEKMQ (reference sequence). In DNA, the CDR3 is TGTGCCAGCAGCCTCCGACAGGGGAAGACAGATACGCAGTATTTT. Translation gives CASSLRQGKTDTQYF.

This chain links TRBV20-1 with TRBJ2-5, with 11 bases aligning to TRBD2. CDR3 length equals 14 residues. The germline CDR1 and CDR2 sequences are DFQATT and SNEGSKA (reference sequence). V gave up 5 bases and J gave up 1 base; unmatched junction bases: 3. The CDR3 sequence: CSAAGLAAQETQYF. CDR3 coding DNA: TGCAGTGCTGCGGGACTAGCGGCCCAAGAGACCCAGTACTTC.

This clonotype was picked up a small number of times. The genes are TRBV15 and TRBJ2-5; TRBD2 matches at 9 bases. CDR3 length: 16 amino acids. The germline V gene has CDR1 LNHNV and CDR2 YYDKDF (reference sequence). Unmatched junction bases numbered 7, after V lost 3 bases and J lost 2 bases. The CDR3 sequence is CATSRPGLARQETQYF. The CDR3 nucleotides are TGTGCCACCAGCAGGCCTGGACTAGCGAGGCAAGAGACCCAGTACTTC.

A few counts support this clonotype. The chain recombines TRBV18 with TRBJ1-2; D might be TRBD1 (6 bases). V was pared by 5 bases and J by 0 bases, with 13 bases between. There are 15 residues in the CDR3. Germline CDR1 and CDR2: KGHSH and LQKENI. The CDR3 is CASSIRTDPNYGYTF. The DNA of the CDR3 is TGTGCCAGCTCAATACGGACAGATCCTAACTATGGCTACACCTTC.

The chain couples TRBV2 to TRBJ1-5, with 9 bases matching TRBD1. Trimming took 5 bases from V and 1 from J; bases not matched to a gene: 9. The CDR3 runs 17 residues. CDR1 SNHLY and CDR2 FYNNEI come from the germline V gene. The CDR3 DNA sequence: TGTGCCAGCAGTAATGGACAGGGGCTGGCAAGCAATCAGCCCCAGCATTTT. Translation: CASSNGQGLASNQPQHF.

The rearrangement uses TRBV5-4 and TRBJ2-5; 8 nucleotides line up with TRBD2. From germline, CDR1 is SGHNT and CDR2 YYREEE (reference sequence). There are 18 residues in the CDR3. Losses at the gene ends were 0 bases for V and 2 bases for J; bases not matched to a gene: 12. The CDR3 nucleotides read TGTGCCAGCAGCTTGGGGCTGATTGTCGGGAGGGATCAAGAGACCCAGTACTTC. Translation: CASSLGLIVGRDQETQYF.

The rearrangement joins TRBV29-1 to TRBJ2-7; TRBD1 agrees at 9 bases. CDR1 is SQVTM and CDR2 is ANQGSEA in the germline V gene. V gave up 6 bases and J gave up 4 bases; unmatched junction bases: 13. This CDR3 has 15 residues. The CDR3 here is CSVARLGTGIYEQYF. CDR3 nucleotide sequence: TGCAGCGTCGCCCGTTTGGGGACAGGGATTTACGAGCAGTACTTC.

V usage is TRBV2 and J usage is TRBJ2-3, with TRBD1 matching 9 bases. The ends lost 6 bases at V and 4 bases at J; junction bases unmatched: 11. Germline lookup yields CDR1 SNHLY and CDR2 FYNNEI. The CDR3 consists of 16 residues. The CDR3: CASSPSGTGKADTQYF. The CDR3, as DNA: TGTGCCAGCAGCCCCTCCGGGACAGGGAAAGCAGATACGCAGTATTTT.

This clonotype was picked up a small number of times. The chain joins TRBV28 to TRBJ2-5; the match to TRBD1 covers 10 bases. Per germline, CDR1 MDHEN and CDR2 SYDVKM. The CDR3 spans 14 residues. The V segment lost 5 bases and the J segment 5 bases; nucleotides outside the gene matches: 5. CDR3 bases: TGTGCCAGCAGTAAGACAGGGGGCCAGGAGACCCAGTACTTC. Translation: CASSKTGGQETQYF.

V gene TRBV11-2 combines with J gene TRBJ2-7; 8 bases are a match to TRBD1. The germline V gene encodes CDR1 SGHAT and CDR2 FQNNGV. The CDR3 has 19 amino acids. V lost 1 base to trimming and J lost 2 bases; unmatched junction nucleotides: 16. CDR3 loop: CASSLVVADRGRHTYEQYF. The CDR3 DNA reads as TGTGCCAGCAGCTTAGTAGTGGCCGACAGGGGCCGACATACCTACGAGCAGTACTTC. The full variable domain, its missing parts supplied by reference TRBV11-2 and TRBJ2-7, is EAGVAQSPRYKIIEKRQSVAFWCNPISGHATLYWYQQILGQGPKLLIQFQNNGVVDDSQLPKDRFSAERLKGVDSTLKIQPAKLEDSAVYLCASSLVVADRGRHTYEQYFGPGTRLTVT.

This clonotype was detected a few times. V and J are TRBV25-1 and TRBJ2-4; the match to TRBD2 covers 12 bases. Trimming removed 3 bases from V and 7 bases from J; junction bases left unmatched: 7. CDR3 length: 16 amino acids. The germline gives CDR1 MGHDK, CDR2 SYGVNS. CDR3 sequence (DNA): TGTGCCAGCAGTGAGGGTCTAGCGGGGGGGTGGAACATTCAGTACTTC. This codes for CASSEGLAGGWNIQYF.

A remark on this clonotype: At one end, the junction sequence differs from germline, possibly due to a read error. V gene TRBV10-3 combines with J gene TRBJ2-2; tentatively, D is TRBD1 (7 bases). The germline V gene encodes CDR1 ENHRY and CDR2 SYGVKD. The CDR3 contains 19 residues. The CDR3 bases are TGTACCATCTGGGCCCGCAGGGGGAGGTCGAGCGGACCAACCGGGGAGCTGTTTTTT. Protein product: CTIWARRGRSSGPTGELFF.